This is a list of T cell receptor beta chains from one sample in a study of cytomegalovirus exposure and HLA in healthy donors. TCRdb keeps only in-frame clones here, not all; method: immunoSEQ multiplex PCR. The sample records some 180,000 clones, roughly 67% being singletons. Sequences were obtained from PBMCs. These receptors came from a woman aged 18-29 years in good health and CMV-seropositive. Both conserved end residues are part of each CDR3. Each record gives: CDR3 protein, J gene, V gene, D gene, clone size. The D gene is left open where the match is weak. Part of the rows lack a size; the others show once, few, many or a class for expanded clones.

CDR3 protein: CASSYSRETEAFF; J gene: TRBJ1-1; V gene: TRBV6-6; D gene: .; clone size: .
CDR3 protein: CASSLEPGTGELFF; J gene: TRBJ2-2; V gene: TRBV7-3; D gene: .; clone size: .
CDR3 protein: CAISEEGQGSQPQHF; J gene: TRBJ1-5; V gene: TRBV10-3; D gene: TRBD1; clone size: .
CDR3 protein: CSVETYRGPEAFF; J gene: TRBJ1-1; V gene: TRBV29-1; D gene: TRBD1; clone size: once
CDR3 protein: CASSGGLYGYTF; J gene: TRBJ1-2; V gene: TRBV5-6; D gene: .; clone size: .
CDR3 protein: CASSQELVSDEQFF; J gene: TRBJ2-1; V gene: TRBV4-2; D gene: .; clone size: few
CDR3 protein: CASSIRQGSTDTQYF; J gene: TRBJ2-3; V gene: TRBV19; D gene: .; clone size: .
CDR3 protein: CASSQEAGAGAEAFF; J gene: TRBJ1-1; V gene: TRBV2; D gene: .; clone size: .
CDR3 protein: CASSPRTGFYGYTF; J gene: TRBJ1-2; V gene: TRBV27; D gene: TRBD1; clone size: few
CDR3 protein: CASSNQAGSYNEQFF; J gene: TRBJ2-1; V gene: TRBV6-4; D gene: TRBD2; clone size: .
CDR3 protein: CASRLQGRKETQYF; J gene: TRBJ2-5; V gene: TRBV28; D gene: TRBD1; clone size: .
CDR3 protein: CASSSGLNKQETQYF; J gene: TRBJ2-5; V gene: TRBV7-9; D gene: .; clone size: .
CDR3 protein: CASSQTEENTEAFF; J gene: TRBJ1-1; V gene: TRBV4-2; D gene: .; clone size: .
CDR3 protein: CASSLMQEETQYF; J gene: TRBJ2-5; V gene: TRBV13; D gene: .; clone size: .
CDR3 protein: CAWSVGGNTIYF; J gene: TRBJ1-3; V gene: TRBV30; D gene: .; clone size: few
CDR3 protein: CASSLRGGETQYF; J gene: TRBJ2-5; V gene: TRBV27; D gene: TRBD2; clone size: .
CDR3 protein: CASDPETTSGKTDTQYF; J gene: TRBJ2-3; V gene: TRBV12-5; D gene: TRBD2; clone size: .
CDR3 protein: CASSLRGGGAPGGYNEQFF; J gene: TRBJ2-1; V gene: TRBV7-9; D gene: TRBD2; clone size: .
CDR3 protein: CASSQEGTPSSYNEQFF; J gene: TRBJ2-1; V gene: TRBV4-2; D gene: .; clone size: .
CDR3 protein: CAFSFSGANVLTF; J gene: TRBJ2-6; V gene: TRBV30; D gene: .; clone size: .
CDR3 protein: CASSSYTGELFF; J gene: TRBJ2-2; V gene: TRBV6-5; D gene: .; clone size: few
CDR3 protein: CATSRDKGAQAYNSPLHF; J gene: TRBJ1-6; V gene: TRBV15; D gene: .; clone size: .
CDR3 protein: CSVGKQGINEKLFF; J gene: TRBJ1-4; V gene: TRBV29-1; D gene: .; clone size: few
CDR3 protein: CASISRFGHSGNTIYF; J gene: TRBJ1-3; V gene: TRBV10-2; D gene: .; clone size: few
CDR3 protein: CASISDRPVGTQYF; J gene: TRBJ2-5; V gene: TRBV7-9; D gene: .; clone size: .
CDR3 protein: CASSGLQGAPGNEQFF; J gene: TRBJ2-1; V gene: TRBV7-2; D gene: TRBD1; clone size: .
CDR3 protein: CASSLRTGGGYTF; J gene: TRBJ1-2; V gene: TRBV4-2; D gene: TRBD1; clone size: .
CDR3 protein: CASSLGKSGPSFRELFF; J gene: TRBJ2-2; V gene: TRBV13; D gene: .; clone size: .
CDR3 protein: CASSRLAGEDTDTQYF; J gene: TRBJ2-3; V gene: TRBV6-6; D gene: TRBD2; clone size: once
CDR3 protein: CAWSAGQAAQPQHF; J gene: TRBJ1-5; V gene: TRBV30; D gene: TRBD1; clone size: .
CDR3 protein: CASSQGTGRKAFF; J gene: TRBJ1-1; V gene: TRBV5-5; D gene: TRBD1; clone size: .
CDR3 protein: CASSQALGAEAGNTIYF; J gene: TRBJ1-3; V gene: TRBV4-3; D gene: .; clone size: .
CDR3 protein: CASSLTSGVQETQYF; J gene: TRBJ2-5; V gene: TRBV11-3; D gene: TRBD2; clone size: few
CDR3 protein: CASRGPGTSGRGSYEQYF; J gene: TRBJ2-7; V gene: TRBV2; D gene: TRBD2; clone size: .
CDR3 protein: CASSINEIYGYTF; J gene: TRBJ1-2; V gene: TRBV19; D gene: .; clone size: .
CDR3 protein: CASSGGLVRETQYF; J gene: TRBJ2-5; V gene: TRBV6-1; D gene: TRBD2; clone size: .
CDR3 protein: CASARLSSYNEQFF; J gene: TRBJ2-1; V gene: TRBV27; D gene: .; clone size: .
CDR3 protein: CASSYSTSGEQETQYF; J gene: TRBJ2-5; V gene: TRBV6-6; D gene: TRBD2; clone size: few
CDR3 protein: CASSIRRVPGANVLTF; J gene: TRBJ2-6; V gene: TRBV19; D gene: .; clone size: .
CDR3 protein: CAWGRDRVFSMNTEAFF; J gene: TRBJ1-1; V gene: TRBV30; D gene: TRBD1; clone size: .
CDR3 protein: CASTGGSNTGELFF; J gene: TRBJ2-2; V gene: TRBV9; D gene: .; clone size: .
CDR3 protein: CASSLGDRAQETQYF; J gene: TRBJ2-5; V gene: TRBV11-2; D gene: TRBD1; clone size: .
CDR3 protein: CASSDTTGSARGRETQYF; J gene: TRBJ2-5; V gene: TRBV9; D gene: .; clone size: .
CDR3 protein: CASSLVFGGVETQYF; J gene: TRBJ2-5; V gene: TRBV5-1; D gene: .; clone size: .
CDR3 protein: CASNFHGTVRSSNQPQHF; J gene: TRBJ1-5; V gene: TRBV27; D gene: TRBD1; clone size: once
CDR3 protein: CASTLFAGGYGYTF; J gene: TRBJ1-2; V gene: TRBV28; D gene: .; clone size: .
CDR3 protein: CASSSRAGGPDEQYF; J gene: .; V gene: TRBV7-2; D gene: TRBD2; clone size: .
CDR3 protein: CACSEGLAGGLREQYF; J gene: TRBJ2-7; V gene: TRBV27; D gene: TRBD2; clone size: .
CDR3 protein: CATSMEGQETQYF; J gene: TRBJ2-5; V gene: TRBV10-3; D gene: .; clone size: .
CDR3 protein: CSVVSVTQEKLFF; J gene: TRBJ1-4; V gene: TRBV29-1; D gene: .; clone size: .
CDR3 protein: CASSLRGAGVNYEQYF; J gene: TRBJ2-7; V gene: TRBV13; D gene: TRBD2; clone size: .
CDR3 protein: CASSPRQDGGELFF; J gene: TRBJ2-2; V gene: TRBV7-7; D gene: .; clone size: .
CDR3 protein: CASSSPDRQYQPQHF; J gene: TRBJ1-5; V gene: TRBV28; D gene: .; clone size: few